This T cell receptor (beta chain) was observed in a study of early T cells in non-severe SARS-CoV-2 infection. Trimming removed 0 bases at V and 5 bases at J, with 11 bases between. Germline CDR1 and CDR2: LGHDT and YNNKEL (reference sequence). The CDR3 covers 15 residues. Molecules of cDNA were individually given unique molecular identifiers that were attached to them. TCRdb independently ran MiXCR on the 5' RACE reads; one entry per CDR3 protein. The sample lists approximately 77,000 distinct CDR3 sequences, about 14% seen once, with 12% in the top ten. This clonotype was seen more than once but under ten times.

The J gene is TRBJ1-5, the V gene TRBV3-1; perhaps TRBD1 as D (6 bases). The origin of this receptor is an adult who was a healthcare worker with PCR-confirmed SARS-CoV-2 infection or an uninfected control (not recorded which). What was sequenced was whole blood. The CDR3, as DNA: TGTGCCAGCAGCCAAGATCCGCAGGGGCATCAGCCCCAGCATTTT. The encoded protein is CASSQDPQGHQPQHF.